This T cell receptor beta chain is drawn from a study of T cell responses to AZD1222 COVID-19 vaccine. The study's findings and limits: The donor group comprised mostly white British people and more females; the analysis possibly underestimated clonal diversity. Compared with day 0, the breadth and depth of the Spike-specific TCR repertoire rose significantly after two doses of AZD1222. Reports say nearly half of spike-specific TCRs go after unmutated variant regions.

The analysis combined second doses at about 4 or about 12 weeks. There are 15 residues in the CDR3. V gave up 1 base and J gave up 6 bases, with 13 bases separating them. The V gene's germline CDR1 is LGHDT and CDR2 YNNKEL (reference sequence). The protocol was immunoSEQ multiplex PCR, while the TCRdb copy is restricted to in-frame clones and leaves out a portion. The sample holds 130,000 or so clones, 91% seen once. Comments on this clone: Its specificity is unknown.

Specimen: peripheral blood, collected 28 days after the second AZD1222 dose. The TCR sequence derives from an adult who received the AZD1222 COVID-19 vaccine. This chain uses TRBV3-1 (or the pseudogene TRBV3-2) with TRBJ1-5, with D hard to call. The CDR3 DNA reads TGTGCCAGCAGCCAAGGAGTTCAGGCCGGTCAGCCCCAGCATTTT. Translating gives CASSQGVQAGQPQHF.